A single sample is the source of the 19 T cell receptor beta chains below, sequenced in a study of shared clonotypes between healthy human individuals. Libraries were prepared by immunoSEQ multiplex PCR; TCRdb keeps only in-frame clonotypes and omits some of them. The table lists millions of clones, approximately 94% of them singletons. CD45RO negativity and positive selection for CCR7 defined naive CD8 cells, a population that excluded terminally differentiated effector memory CD45RA+ cells. The sequenced sample consisted of naive CD8+ T cells sorted from blood. Source of these receptors: a man aged 18 to 30 in good health.

The chain links TRBV27 to TRBJ1-1; 9 nucleotides align to TRBD1. CDR3 length equals 15 residues. The germline CDR1 and CDR2 sequences are MNHEY and SMNVEV (reference sequence). V was clipped by 8 bases and J by 3 bases; unmatched bases: 10. The CDR3 coding sequence is TGTGCCAGCGCCCCCCGGGGACAGGGTGACACTGAAGCTTTCTTT. It yields the protein CASAPRGQGDTEAFF.

As to this clone: This specimen includes other DNA sequences encoding the same CDR3. The chain carries TRBV6-5 and TRBJ2-7; either TRBD1 or TRBD2 may fit D (7 bases each). The CDR3 has 14 amino acids. CDR1 and CDR2 from the germline V gene are MNHEY and SVGAGI. V was trimmed by 0 bases and J by 6 bases, leaving 12 bases between them. In nucleotides, the CDR3 is TGTGCCAGCAGTTACTCGCCAGGGGGGGGCGAGCAGTACTTC. This translates into CASSYSPGGGEQYF.

The J gene is TRBJ1-2, the V gene TRBV11-2; weak D call: TRBD1 (6 bases). CDR1 and CDR2 from the germline V gene are SGHAT and FQNNGV. V lost 1 base to trimming and J lost 3 bases, with 18 bases between them. The CDR3 extends over 17 amino acids. The CDR3 DNA is TGTGCCAGCAGCTTAGTCGGGGCCTTGGGGGCGGACTATGGCTACACCTTC. This codes for CASSLVGALGADYGYTF.

The rearrangement uses TRBV6-5 and TRBJ2-1; a possible D gene is TRBD2 (5 bases). V shed 8 bases and J shed 0 bases, with 14 bases lying between them. The CDR3 runs 15 residues. Germline assignment: CDR1 MNHEY and CDR2 SVGAGI. CDR3 region: CASQPRDLSYNEQFF. The CDR3 DNA follows: TGTGCCAGCCAGCCACGGGATCTCTCCTACAATGAGCAGTTCTTC.

Worth noting for this clone: The identical CDR3 is also encoded by other nucleotide sequences in the sample. This chain joins TRBV10-3 and TRBJ2-5, with D maybe TRBD2 (6 bases). The V and J ends lost 3 bases and 1 base respectively, with 9 bases between them. The germline V gene encodes CDR1 ENHRY and CDR2 SYGVKD. CDR3 size: 14 residues. The CDR3 sequence: CAISDPGGQETQYF. The CDR3 DNA sequence: TGTGCCATCAGTGACCCCGGGGGCCAAGAGACCCAGTACTTC.

The chain couples TRBV7-8 to TRBJ2-5; D tentatively fits TRBD1 or TRBD2 (6 bases each). The CDR3 length is 17 residues. Germline V gene lookup returns CDR1 SGHVS and CDR2 FQNEAQ. V shed 1 base and J shed 5 bases, with 20 bases lying between them. The CDR3 coding sequence is TGTGCCAGCAGCTTAGGCCCCAAGGGGGGCATCGGGGAGACCCAGTACTTC. Translation: CASSLGPKGGIGETQYF.

Points on this clone: Other DNA sequences in this sample translate to the same CDR3. The chain uses TRBV6-5 and TRBJ1-2; D is unresolved. Trimming took 0 bases from V and 3 from J, leaving 8 bases between them. This CDR3 spans 14 amino acids. CDR1 is MNHEY, CDR2 SVGAGI, per germline. The CDR3 region is CASSYSNSDYGYTF. CDR3 DNA sequence: TGTGCCAGCAGTTACTCGAACAGCGACTATGGCTACACCTTC.

Concerning this clone: The sample holds other DNA sequences that translate to the same CDR3. The CDR3 sequence is CASSVGGDLYEQYF. DNA of the CDR3: TGTGCCAGCAGCGTAGGAGGGGACTTATACGAGCAGTACTTC. The rearrangement joins TRBV9 to TRBJ2-7; maybe TRBD2 (6 bases). The CDR3 consists of 14 residues. The germline V and J ends were trimmed by 0 bases and 4 bases, with 11 bases remaining between them. CDR1 and CDR2 (germline): SGDLS, YYNGEE.

The chain links TRBV5-6 to TRBJ1-2; no clear D. V lost 0 bases and J 4 bases, leaving 10 bases between the germline ends. The CDR3 has 14 amino acids. Germline CDR1 is SGHDT and CDR2 is YYEEEE. CDR3 sequence: CASSLVADFYGYTF. CDR3 nucleotide sequence: TGTGCCAGCAGCTTGGTGGCGGATTTCTATGGCTACACCTTC.

Turning to this clone: The identical CDR3 is also encoded by other nucleotide sequences in the sample. The V and J genes are TRBV29-1 and TRBJ2-7; TRBD1 aligns across 10 bases. CDR3 length: 13 residues. V trimming: 6 bases; J trimming: 4 bases; junction bases outside the gene matches: 6. CDR1 SQVTM and CDR2 ANQGSEA come from the germline V gene. In DNA, the CDR3 is TGCAGCGTGGAACCGGGACAGGGGTACGAGCAGTACTTC. Protein sequence: CSVEPGQGYEQYF.

This chain connects TRBV14 to TRBJ2-1, with no clear D. Trimming took off 0 bases at V and 2 bases at J, with 14 bases between the two ends. This CDR3 has 17 amino acids. Germline CDR1 is SGHDN and CDR2 is FVKESK. CDR3 loop: CASSQEPGRFPYNEQFF. The CDR3 bases are TGTGCCAGCAGCCAAGAGCCCGGCAGGTTCCCCTACAATGAGCAGTTCTTC.

Turning to this clone: The same CDR3 arises from other DNA sequences in this sample as well. The chain carries TRBV7-9 and TRBJ2-1; D gene unclear. Germline V gene lookup returns CDR1 SEHNR and CDR2 FQNEAQ (reference sequence). The CDR3 sequence is 12 residues long. The V end lost 5 bases, the J end lost 8 bases, and 10 bases lay between the germline ends. The CDR3 here is CASSPGGDEQFF. For the CDR3, the DNA is TGTGCCAGCAGCCCCGGTGGGGATGAGCAGTTCTTC.

V is TRBV6-5 and J is TRBJ1-6; no clear D gene. The CDR3 length is 14 residues. Germline CDR1 and CDR2: MNHEY and SVGAGI. V gave up 7 bases and J gave up 11 bases, with 18 bases separating them. CDR3 in amino acids: CASTHSGLGAPLHF. Written as DNA, the CDR3 is TGTGCCAGCACCCATTCGGGTCTCGGGGCACCCCTCCACTTT.

Notes on this clone: The same CDR3 arises from other DNA sequences in this sample as well. CDR3: CASSLSQGANTEAFF. DNA for the CDR3: TGTGCCAGCAGTTTATCTCAGGGGGCGAATACTGAAGCTTTCTTT. This chain joins TRBV27 and TRBJ1-1; 8 bases are a match to TRBD1. This CDR3 is built from 15 residues. Germline V gives CDR1 MNHEY, CDR2 SMNVEV (reference sequence). V was pared by 0 bases and J by 5 bases, with 5 bases of the junction left unmatched.

The V call is TRBV9, the J call TRBJ2-3, with D possibly being TRBD1 or TRBD2 (5 bases each). Trimming stripped 0 bases from V and 5 bases from J, with 13 bases between. This CDR3 has 15 amino acids. CDR1 and CDR2 (germline): SGDLS, YYNGEE. CDR3 in DNA: TGTGCCAGCAGCGTAGAAATGGGGGACCAAGATACGCAGTATTTT. Its protein is CASSVEMGDQDTQYF. The full variable domain, completed using reference TRBV9 and TRBJ2-3, is DSGVTQTPKHLITATGQRVTLRCSPRSGDLSVYWYQQSLDQGLQFLIQYYNGEERAKGNILERFSAQQFPDLHSELNLSSLELGDSALYFCASSVEMGDQDTQYFGPGTRLTVL.

This sequence joins TRBV7-9 and TRBJ2-5, with D possibly matching TRBD1 (5 bases). CDR1 is SEHNR, CDR2 FQNEAQ, per germline (reference sequence). CDR3 length equals 17 residues. The V end lost 1 base, the J end lost 3 bases, and 18 bases lay between the germline ends. CDR3 coding DNA: TGTGCCAGCAGCTTAGAGGCAGGGTTATGGAATGAAGAGACCCAGTACTTC. Protein: CASSLEAGLWNEETQYF.

The rearrangement joins TRBV6-1 to TRBJ1-1, with D uncertain. This CDR3 contains 13 residues. Germline V gene lookup returns CDR1 MNHNS and CDR2 SASEGT. The germline V and J ends were trimmed by 4 bases and 5 bases, with 11 bases remaining between them. Here the CDR3 DNA reads TGTGCCAGCAGTGTCACCCCTCTAACTGAAGCTTTCTTT. Its protein product is CASSVTPLTEAFF.

Notes on this clone: A read error may account for a junction end that differs from germline. The chain has TRBV5-5 and TRBJ1-2, with 8 positions matching TRBD1. The CDR3 sequence is 16 residues long. The germline CDR1 and CDR2 sequences are SGHKS and YYEKEE (reference sequence). CDR3 DNA sequence: TGTGCCAGCAGTTTGGGGTGGCAGGGGGCCACCTATGGCTACACCTTC. Amino acids: CASSLGWQGATYGYTF.

The chain uses TRBV30 and TRBJ2-5; TRBD2 matches at 7 bases. The CDR3 is 13 amino acids. Germline V gives CDR1 GTSNPN, CDR2 SVGIG (reference sequence). In DNA form, the CDR3 reads TGTGGGCTAGCGGAAGATTGGGGAGGGACCCAGTACTTC. Translated, it gives CGLAEDWGGTQYF.